This TCR beta chain is from a study of cytomegalovirus exposure and HLA in healthy donors. Looking at the study overall: Early released data comprised around 80 million unique TCRs from HLA-typed donors.

The CDR3 is made up of 13 amino acids. From germline, CDR1 is GTSNPN and CDR2 SVGIG (reference sequence). The V end lost 0 bases, the J end lost 7 bases, and 13 bases lay between the germline ends. Comments on this clone: The antigen is unknown.

Study-wide findings and caveats: It was reported that TCR beta sequences correctly inferred the HLA-A and HLA-B alleles for most subjects. The majority of TCR sequences were rare, yet some public TCRs appeared in many donors. The study labeled fewer than 200 TCR beta chains cytomegalovirus-associated.

PCR was performed using 60 Vbeta and 13 Jbeta primers. Sequencing was performed with immunoSEQ multiplex PCR; in TCRdb, only in-frame clones are kept and a portion is missing. The table shows about 170,000 clones, with roughly 84% occurring only once. The sequenced material came from PBMCs. The sequence came from a male donor in good health and CMV-seronegative. This chain connects TRBV30 to TRBJ2-7, with D unclear. The CDR3 region has the DNA TGTGCCTGGAGTGTACGAGGTCCCCGGGAGCAGTACTTC. Its translation is CAWSVRGPREQYF.